In its sample, the clone carrying this T cell receptor (beta chain) was seen a few times. This sample stems from a study of human T cells and chemical hapten exposure. It was the library that attached unique molecular identifiers to individual cDNA molecules. TCRdb recomputed calls from the RACE reads with MiXCR, one row per CDR3 protein. The sample has fewer than 350,000 distinct CDR3 sequences; approximately 7.5% are singletons. Time point given: pre-sensitization, week 0. The treatment: therapeutic diphenylcyclopropenone sensitization with weekly scalp DPC. Every patch test was put on after a blood sample was taken. Germline V gene sequence: CDR1 SGHNT, CDR2 YYREEE (reference sequence). The CDR3 length is 15 residues. V gave up 4 bases and J gave up 4 bases; unmatched junction bases: 5.

The rearrangement links TRBV5-4 to TRBJ2-1; TRBD2 aligns across 10 bases. Sequencing was performed on whole blood, taken in connection with sensitization to the hapten diphenylcyclopropenone (DPC). The sequence was obtained from a man aged 18 to 30 with alopecia areata. Some clones in this sample may be carry-over from other donors' samples. Here the CDR3 DNA reads TGTGCCAGCAGCCCCCCTAGCGGGAGATACAATGAGCAGTTCTTC. Residues: CASSPPSGRYNEQFF.